These T cell receptor beta chains were read from a single sample in a study of T cells after yellow fever vaccination. TCRdb redid the calling of the 5' RACE reads with MiXCR, one entry per CDR3 protein. The sample consists of some 560,000 distinct CDR3 sequences, roughly 19% of them appearing once. Sequences were derived from PBMCs, sampled 15 days after the yellow fever booster vaccination. Receptors were obtained from a man younger than 45 who received the YFV17D yellow fever vaccine. Each CDR3 is given with its conserved first and last residue. The D gene is left open where the match is weak. For some rows the clone size is stated as once, few or many, or as a class when expanded; others skip it.

v_call: TRBV7-2; d_call: -; j_call: TRBJ2-1; clone_size: few; cdr3_aa: CASSLGGGIVSYNEQFF; cdr3_nt: TGTGCCAGCAGCTTGGGGGGTGGGATAGTCTCCTACAATGAGCAGTTCTTC
v_call: TRBV5-1; d_call: -; j_call: TRBJ2-7; clone_size: -; cdr3_aa: CASSSIADWGEQYF; cdr3_nt: TGCGCCAGCAGCTCGATAGCGGATTGGGGCGAGCAGTACTTC
v_call: TRBV4-2; d_call: TRBD2; j_call: TRBJ2-2; clone_size: few; cdr3_aa: CASSQDGAGGRTGELFF; cdr3_nt: TGTGCCAGCAGCCAAGACGGAGCGGGAGGGCGGACCGGGGAGCTGTTTTTT
v_call: TRBV5-6; d_call: TRBD2; j_call: TRBJ2-2; clone_size: few; cdr3_aa: CASSLEGLADTGELFF; cdr3_nt: TGTGCCAGCAGCTTGGAGGGACTAGCGGACACCGGGGAGCTGTTTTTT
v_call: TRBV7-2; d_call: TRBD1; j_call: TRBJ2-5; clone_size: -; cdr3_aa: CASSARRTGLREETQYF; cdr3_nt: TGTGCCAGCAGCGCGAGAAGGACAGGGCTCCGTGAAGAGACCCAGTACTTC
v_call: TRBV21-1; d_call: -; j_call: TRBJ1-1; clone_size: few; cdr3_aa: CASSKPGSGRMNTEAFF; cdr3_nt: TGTGCCAGCAGCAAGCCGGGATCCGGACGGATGAACACTGAAGCTTTCTTT
v_call: TRBV4-3; d_call: TRBD2; j_call: TRBJ2-5; clone_size: few; cdr3_aa: CASSQGAGGQETQYF; cdr3_nt: TGCGCCAGCAGCCAAGGAGCGGGGGGTCAAGAGACCCAGTACTTC
v_call: TRBV4-3; d_call: TRBD1; j_call: TRBJ2-7; clone_size: -; cdr3_aa: CASSSRQGGSYEQYF; cdr3_nt: TGCGCCAGCAGCTCCCGACAGGGGGGCTCCTACGAGCAGTACTTC
v_call: TRBV28; d_call: -; j_call: TRBJ1-1; clone_size: many; cdr3_aa: CASSFQNTEAFF; cdr3_nt: TGTGCCAGCAGTTTTCAGAACACTGAAGCTTTCTTT
v_call: TRBV27; d_call: TRBD2; j_call: TRBJ2-1; clone_size: many; cdr3_aa: CASRALAGGDNEQFF; cdr3_nt: TGTGCCAGCAGGGCCCTAGCGGGGGGGGACAATGAGCAGTTCTTC
v_call: TRBV9; d_call: -; j_call: TRBJ2-1; clone_size: few; cdr3_aa: CASSGGGMEQFF; cdr3_nt: TGTGCCAGCAGCGGAGGCGGGATGGAGCAGTTCTTC
v_call: TRBV6-6; d_call: TRBD2; j_call: TRBJ2-1; clone_size: -; cdr3_aa: CASWASGYNEQFF; cdr3_nt: TGTGCCAGCTGGGCTAGCGGCTACAATGAGCAGTTCTTC
v_call: TRBV15; d_call: -; j_call: TRBJ1-5; clone_size: -; cdr3_aa: CATSRDLAGSRPQHF; cdr3_nt: TGTGCCACCAGCAGAGATCTGGCAGGGTCCCGTCCCCAGCATTTT
v_call: TRBV10-3; d_call: -; j_call: TRBJ1-6; clone_size: -; cdr3_aa: CASHPGYNSPLHF; cdr3_nt: TGTGCCTCACACCCAGGGTATAATTCACCCCTCCACTTT
v_call: TRBV7-2; d_call: TRBD2; j_call: TRBJ2-5; clone_size: few; cdr3_aa: CASSFSMASGQETQYF; cdr3_nt: TGTGCCAGCAGCTTTAGTATGGCTAGCGGGCAAGAGACCCAGTACTTC
v_call: TRBV11-1; d_call: TRBD2; j_call: TRBJ2-7; clone_size: few; cdr3_aa: CASSLSTGLAGGGYEQYF; cdr3_nt: TGTGCCAGCAGCTTGAGCACGGGACTAGCGGGAGGAGGATACGAGCAGTACTTC
v_call: TRBV20-1; d_call: -; j_call: TRBJ1-3; clone_size: -; cdr3_aa: CSALIAGLANSGNTIYF; cdr3_nt: TGCAGTGCCTTGATTGCAGGGTTGGCAAACTCTGGAAACACCATATATTTT
v_call: TRBV19; d_call: -; j_call: TRBJ2-2; clone_size: -; cdr3_aa: CASRYSGPGAWELFF; cdr3_nt: TGTGCCAGTAGGTATAGCGGACCCGGTGCCTGGGAGCTGTTTTTT